This entry lists 3 T cell receptor beta chains sequenced from one sample in a study of response to subunit inactivated influenza vaccine. TCRdb used MiXCR to reprocess the RT-PCR reads, holding one entry per CDR3 protein. The repertoire holds more than 450,000 distinct CDR3 sequences, with roughly 8.2% as singletons. Source: PBMCs from blood, taken approximately 25 months after vaccination. The receptors come from a man aged 45-69 years who received an inactivated influenza vaccine.

V is TRBV5-1 and J is TRBJ2-7; no definite D call. Germline V lookup: CDR1 SGHRS, CDR2 YFSETQ. V was cut by 1 base and J by 2 bases, with 13 bases left in between. CDR3 length equals 15 residues. This CDR3 is CASSLRGIGTYEQYF. DNA for the CDR3: TGCGCCAGCAGCTTGCGTGGTATTGGGACCTACGAGCAGTACTTC.

J is TRBJ2-3 and V is TRBV10-3, with 8 nucleotides matching TRBD1. V was pared by 3 bases and J by 3 bases, with 8 bases of the junction left unmatched. This CDR3 comprises 16 residues. Germline V CDR1 and CDR2: ENHRY, SYGVKD. In nucleotides, the CDR3 is TGTGCCATCAGTGATCCGGACAGGGATAGTACAGATACGCAGTATTTT. Its translation is CAISDPDRDSTDTQYF.

This clonotype was recorded a few times. The rearrangement links TRBV20-1 to TRBJ1-1; D is uncertain. Trimming took 3 bases from V and 2 from J, leaving 13 bases between them. The CDR3 sequence is 14 residues long. Germline loops: CDR1 DFQATT, CDR2 SNEGSKA (reference sequence). The CDR3 here is CSASLPGTNTEAFF. The CDR3 DNA sequence: TGCAGTGCTAGTCTGCCAGGAACAAACACTGAAGCTTTCTTT.